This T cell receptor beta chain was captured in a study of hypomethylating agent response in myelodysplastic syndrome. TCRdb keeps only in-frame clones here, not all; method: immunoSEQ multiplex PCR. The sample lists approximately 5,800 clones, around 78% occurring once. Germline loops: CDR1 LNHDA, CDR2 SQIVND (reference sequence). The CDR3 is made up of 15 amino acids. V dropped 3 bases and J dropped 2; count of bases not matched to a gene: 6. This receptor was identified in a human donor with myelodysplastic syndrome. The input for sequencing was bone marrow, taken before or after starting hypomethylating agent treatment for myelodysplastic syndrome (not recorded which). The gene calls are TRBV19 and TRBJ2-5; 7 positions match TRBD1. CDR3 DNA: TGTGCCAGTAGTATGGTTAACAGGGGACAAGAGACCCAGTACTTC. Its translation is CASSMVNRGQETQYF.